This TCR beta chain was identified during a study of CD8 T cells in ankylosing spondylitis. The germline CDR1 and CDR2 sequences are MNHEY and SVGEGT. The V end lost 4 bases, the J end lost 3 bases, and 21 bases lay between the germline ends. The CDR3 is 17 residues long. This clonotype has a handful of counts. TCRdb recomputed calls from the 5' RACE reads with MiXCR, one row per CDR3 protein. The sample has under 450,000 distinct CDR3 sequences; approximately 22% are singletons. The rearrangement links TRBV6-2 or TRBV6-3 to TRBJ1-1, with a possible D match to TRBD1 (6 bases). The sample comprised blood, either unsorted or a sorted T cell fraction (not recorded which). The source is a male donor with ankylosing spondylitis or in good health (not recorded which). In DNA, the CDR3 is TGTGCCAGCAGTTTCAGACTCGCGGGCCAGGGGCACACTGAAGCTTTCTTT. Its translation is CASSFRLAGQGHTEAFF.